This T cell receptor beta chain was sequenced in a study of cytomegalovirus exposure and HLA in healthy donors. Study-wide context: Unique TCRs from HLA-typed donors, roughly 87 million of them, were held in an early data release.

Study-wide results and caveats: Some public TCRs appeared in many individuals, while most sequences were rare. Later analysis identified a missense DCLRE1C variant that was linked to TCR beta V- and J-gene trimming.

V was clipped by 0 bases and J by 0 bases, with 10 bases between them. The CDR3 loop spans 16 amino acids. Germline V CDR1 and CDR2: SGHDT, YYEEEE. In the case of this clone: Antigen specificity is unknown.

The PCR had 60 Vbeta and 13 Jbeta primers. The assay was immunoSEQ multiplex PCR, and TCRdb's table has in-frame clones only and misses some. The sample has some 170,000 clones, about 83% seen once; the top ten hold approximately 2.9%. Though probably carrying unrecorded immune exposures, donors were nominally healthy at sampling. The source material was PBMCs. The chain combines TRBV5-6 with TRBJ2-1; perhaps TRBD1 as D (5 bases). This TCR derives from a female donor in good health and CMV-seronegative. The CDR3 sequence: CASSLAGSLSYNEQFF. The CDR3 nucleotides read TGTGCCAGCAGCTTGGCAGGGTCCCTCTCCTACAATGAGCAGTTCTTC.